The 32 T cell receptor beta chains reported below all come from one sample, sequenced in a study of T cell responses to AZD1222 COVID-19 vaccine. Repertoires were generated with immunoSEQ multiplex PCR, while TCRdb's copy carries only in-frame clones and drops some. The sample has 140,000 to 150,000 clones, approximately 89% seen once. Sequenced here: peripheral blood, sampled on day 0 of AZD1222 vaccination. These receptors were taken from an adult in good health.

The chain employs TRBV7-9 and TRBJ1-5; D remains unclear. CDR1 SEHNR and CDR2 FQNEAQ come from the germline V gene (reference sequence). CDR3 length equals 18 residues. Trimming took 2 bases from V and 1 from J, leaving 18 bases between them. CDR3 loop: CASSLYLGDGRSNQPQHF. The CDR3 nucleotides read TGTGCCAGCAGCTTATATCTGGGTGACGGACGGAGCAATCAGCCCCAGCATTTT.

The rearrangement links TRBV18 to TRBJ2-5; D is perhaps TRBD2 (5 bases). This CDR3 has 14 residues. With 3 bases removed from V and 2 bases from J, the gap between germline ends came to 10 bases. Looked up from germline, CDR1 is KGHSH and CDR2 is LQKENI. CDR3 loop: CASSPPGLQETQYF. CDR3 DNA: TGTGCCAGCTCACCCCCGGGATTGCAAGAGACCCAGTACTTC.

DNA for the CDR3: TGTGCCAGCAGTAGAAGGGGACGGGATTCACCCCTCCACTTT. Protein: CASSRRGRDSPLHF. The chain links TRBV7-3 to TRBJ1-6; possible D gene TRBD1, 5 bases. Germline V CDR1 and CDR2: SGHTA, FQGTGA. Trimming took 6 bases from V and 8 from J, leaving 14 bases between them. The CDR3 consists of 14 residues.

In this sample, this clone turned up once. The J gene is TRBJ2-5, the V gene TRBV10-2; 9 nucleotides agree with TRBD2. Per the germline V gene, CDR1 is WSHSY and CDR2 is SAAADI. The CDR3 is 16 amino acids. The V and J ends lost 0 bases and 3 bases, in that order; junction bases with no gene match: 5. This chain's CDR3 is CASSESGSGREETQYF. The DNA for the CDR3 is TGCGCCAGCAGTGAGTCGGGTAGCGGGAGAGAAGAGACCCAGTACTTC.

CDR3 bases: TGTGCTAGTGGTTTGGTGGGGCCAAATGAAAAACTGTTTTTT. Its translation: CASGLVGPNEKLFF. The chain is built from TRBV12-5 and TRBJ1-4; tentative D call: TRBD1 (5 bases). CDR3 length: 14 residues. V lost 0 bases to trimming and J lost 5 bases, with 7 bases between them. Germline CDR1 LGHNT, CDR2 FRNRAP.

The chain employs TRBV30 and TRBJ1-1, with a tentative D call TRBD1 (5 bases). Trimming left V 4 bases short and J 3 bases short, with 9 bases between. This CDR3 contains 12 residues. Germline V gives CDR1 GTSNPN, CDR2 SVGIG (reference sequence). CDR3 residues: CAWNIGDTEAFF. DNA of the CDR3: TGTGCCTGGAATATAGGGGACACTGAAGCTTTCTTT. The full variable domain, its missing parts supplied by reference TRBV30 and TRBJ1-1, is SQTIHQWPATLVQPVGSPLSLECTVEGTSNPNLYWYRQAAGRGLQLLFYSVGIGQISSEVPQNLSASRPQDRQFILSSKKLLLSDSGFYLCAWNIGDTEAFFGQGTRLTVV.

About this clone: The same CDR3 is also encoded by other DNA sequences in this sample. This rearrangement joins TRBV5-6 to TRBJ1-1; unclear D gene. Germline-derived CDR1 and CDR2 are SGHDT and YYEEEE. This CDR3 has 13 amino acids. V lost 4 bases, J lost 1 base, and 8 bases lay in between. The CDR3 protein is CASSPLQNTEAFF. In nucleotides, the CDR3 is TGTGCCAGCAGCCCTCTACAGAACACTGAAGCTTTCTTT.

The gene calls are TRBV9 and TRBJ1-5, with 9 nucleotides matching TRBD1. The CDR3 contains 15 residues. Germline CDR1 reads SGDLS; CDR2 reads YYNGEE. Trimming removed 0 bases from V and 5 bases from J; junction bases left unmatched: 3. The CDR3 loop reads CASSVATGGYQPQHF. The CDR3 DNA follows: TGTGCCAGCAGCGTAGCGACAGGGGGGTATCAGCCCCAGCATTTT.

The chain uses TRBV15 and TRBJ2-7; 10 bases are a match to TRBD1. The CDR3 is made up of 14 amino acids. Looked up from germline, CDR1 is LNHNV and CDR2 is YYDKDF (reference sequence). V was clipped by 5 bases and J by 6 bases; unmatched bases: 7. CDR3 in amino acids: CATSRDRGVGEQYF. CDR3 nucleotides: TGTGCCACCAGCCGGGACAGGGGAGTCGGCGAGCAGTACTTC.

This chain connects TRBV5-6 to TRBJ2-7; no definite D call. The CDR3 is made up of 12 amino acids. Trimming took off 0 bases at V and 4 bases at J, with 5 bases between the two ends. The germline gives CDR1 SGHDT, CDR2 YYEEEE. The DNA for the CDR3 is TGTGCCAGCAGCTTGGACACTTACGAGCAGTACTTC. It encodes CASSLDTYEQYF. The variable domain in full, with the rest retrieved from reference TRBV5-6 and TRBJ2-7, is DAGVTQSPTHLIKTRGQQVTLRCSPKSGHDTVSWYQQALGQGPQFIFQYYEEEERQRGNFPDRFSGHQFPNYSSELNVNALLLGDSALYLCASSLDTYEQYFGPGTRLTVT.

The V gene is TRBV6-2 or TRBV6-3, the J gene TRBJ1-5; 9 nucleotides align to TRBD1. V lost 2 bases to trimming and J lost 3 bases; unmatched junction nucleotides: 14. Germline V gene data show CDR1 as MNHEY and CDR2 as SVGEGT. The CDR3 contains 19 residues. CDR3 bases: TGTGCCAGCAGTTACCCGACAGGGGGGAGCAGCAGTTACAATCAGCCCCAGCATTTT. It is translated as CASSYPTGGSSSYNQPQHF.

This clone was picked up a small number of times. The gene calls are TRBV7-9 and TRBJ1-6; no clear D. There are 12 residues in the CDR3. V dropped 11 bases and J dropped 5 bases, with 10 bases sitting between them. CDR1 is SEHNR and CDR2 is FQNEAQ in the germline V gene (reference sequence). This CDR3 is CALGGNNSPLHF. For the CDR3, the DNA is TGTGCCTTAGGAGGGAATAATTCACCCCTCCACTTT.

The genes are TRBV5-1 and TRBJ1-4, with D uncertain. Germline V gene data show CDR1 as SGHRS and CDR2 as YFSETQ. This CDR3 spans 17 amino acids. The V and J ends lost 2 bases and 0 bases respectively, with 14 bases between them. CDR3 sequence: CASSLGEGPATNEKLFF. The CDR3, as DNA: TGCGCCAGCAGCTTAGGCGAAGGTCCTGCAACTAATGAAAAACTGTTTTTT.

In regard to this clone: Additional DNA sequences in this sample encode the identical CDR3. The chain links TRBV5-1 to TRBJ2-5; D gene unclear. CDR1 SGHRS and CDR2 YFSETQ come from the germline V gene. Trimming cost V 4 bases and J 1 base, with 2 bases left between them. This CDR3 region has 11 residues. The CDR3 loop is CASSLQETQYF. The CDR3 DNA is TGCGCCAGCAGCCTCCAAGAGACCCAGTACTTC.

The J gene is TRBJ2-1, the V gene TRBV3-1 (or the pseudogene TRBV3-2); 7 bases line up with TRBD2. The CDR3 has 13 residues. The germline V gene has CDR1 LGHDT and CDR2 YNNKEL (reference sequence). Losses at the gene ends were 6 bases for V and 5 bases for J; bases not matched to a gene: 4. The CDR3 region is CASSLSGHNEQFF. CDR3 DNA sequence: TGTGCCAGCAGTCTTAGCGGGCACAATGAGCAGTTCTTC.

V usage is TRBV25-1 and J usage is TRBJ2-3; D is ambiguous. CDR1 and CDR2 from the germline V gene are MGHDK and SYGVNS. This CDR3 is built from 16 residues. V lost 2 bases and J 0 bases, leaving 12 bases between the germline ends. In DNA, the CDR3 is TGTGCCAGCAGTGAAGGTCTTTTCCCTAGCACAGATACGCAGTATTTT. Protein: CASSEGLFPSTDTQYF.

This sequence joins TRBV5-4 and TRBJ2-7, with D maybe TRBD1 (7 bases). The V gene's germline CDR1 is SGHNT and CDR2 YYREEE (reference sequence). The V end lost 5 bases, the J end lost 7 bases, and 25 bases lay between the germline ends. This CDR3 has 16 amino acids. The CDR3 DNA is TGTGCCAGCAGTCGTGGAACAGGGGTTTTTGGGAGGGAGCAGTACTTC. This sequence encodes CASSRGTGVFGREQYF.

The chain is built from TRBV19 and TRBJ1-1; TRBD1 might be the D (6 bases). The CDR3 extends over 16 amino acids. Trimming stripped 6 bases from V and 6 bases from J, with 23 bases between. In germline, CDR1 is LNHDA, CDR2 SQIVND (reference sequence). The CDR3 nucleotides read TGTGCCAGTAGCCCGTTGGGACAAGTTCAAGTCGCTGAAGCTTTCTTT. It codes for CASSPLGQVQVAEAFF. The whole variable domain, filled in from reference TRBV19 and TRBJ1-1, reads DGGITQSPKYLFRKEGQNVTLSCEQNLNHDAMYWYRQDPGQGLRLIYYSQIVNDFQKGDIAEGYSVSREKKESFPLTVTSAQKNPTAFYLCASSPLGQVQVAEAFFGQGTRLTVV.

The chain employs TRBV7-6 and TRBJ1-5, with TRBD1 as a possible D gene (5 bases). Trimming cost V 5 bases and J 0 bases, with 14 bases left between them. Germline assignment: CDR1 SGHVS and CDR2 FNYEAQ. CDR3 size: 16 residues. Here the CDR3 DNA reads TGTGCCAGCAGCGCCGCCGGGGCCCTTAGCAATCAGCCCCAGCATTTT. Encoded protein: CASSAAGALSNQPQHF.

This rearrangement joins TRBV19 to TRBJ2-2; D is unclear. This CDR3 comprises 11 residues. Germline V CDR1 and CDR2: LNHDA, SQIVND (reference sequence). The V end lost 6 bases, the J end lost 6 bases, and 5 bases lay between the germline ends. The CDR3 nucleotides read TGTGCCAGTAGGGTGGCCGGGGAGCTGTTTTTT. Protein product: CASRVAGELFF.

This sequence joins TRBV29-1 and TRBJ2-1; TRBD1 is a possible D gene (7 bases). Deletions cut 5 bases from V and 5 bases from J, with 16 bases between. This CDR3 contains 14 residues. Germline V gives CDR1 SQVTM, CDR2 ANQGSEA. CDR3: CSVFDRAGHNEQFF. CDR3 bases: TGCAGCGTTTTCGACAGGGCGGGGCACAATGAGCAGTTCTTC.

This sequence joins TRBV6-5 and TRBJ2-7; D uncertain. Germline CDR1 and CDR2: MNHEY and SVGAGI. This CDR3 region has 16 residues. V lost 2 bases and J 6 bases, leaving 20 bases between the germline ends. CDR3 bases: TGTGCCAGCAGTTACAATAAAAGGCCGTCCTCGTCCGAGCAGTACTTC. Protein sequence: CASSYNKRPSSSEQYF.

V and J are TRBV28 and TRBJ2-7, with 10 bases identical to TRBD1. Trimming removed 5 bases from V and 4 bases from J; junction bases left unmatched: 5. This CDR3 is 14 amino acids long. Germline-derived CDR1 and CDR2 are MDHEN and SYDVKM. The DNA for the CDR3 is TGTGCCAGCAGTCCGACAGGGGGCAGTTACGAGCAGTACTTC. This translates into CASSPTGGSYEQYF.

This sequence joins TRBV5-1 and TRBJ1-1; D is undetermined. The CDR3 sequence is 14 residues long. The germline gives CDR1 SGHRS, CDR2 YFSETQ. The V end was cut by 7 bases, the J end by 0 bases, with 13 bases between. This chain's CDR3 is CASLGTDMNTEAFF. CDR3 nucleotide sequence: TGCGCCAGCTTAGGTACAGACATGAACACTGAAGCTTTCTTT.

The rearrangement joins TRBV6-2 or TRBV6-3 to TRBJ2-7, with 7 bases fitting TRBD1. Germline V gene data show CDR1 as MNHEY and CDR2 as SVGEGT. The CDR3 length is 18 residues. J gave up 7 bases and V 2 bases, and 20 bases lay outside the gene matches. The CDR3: CASSYDPHSSDRRGEQYF. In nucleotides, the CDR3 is TGTGCCAGCAGTTACGACCCGCATAGTTCGGACAGGAGAGGGGAGCAGTACTTC.

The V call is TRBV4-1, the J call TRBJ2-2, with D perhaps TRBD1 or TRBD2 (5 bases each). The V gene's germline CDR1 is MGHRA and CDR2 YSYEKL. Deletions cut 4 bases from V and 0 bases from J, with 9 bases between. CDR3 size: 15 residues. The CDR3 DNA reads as TGCGCCAGCAGCCTGAGGGGTGCGAACACCGGGGAGCTGTTTTTT. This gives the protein CASSLRGANTGELFF.

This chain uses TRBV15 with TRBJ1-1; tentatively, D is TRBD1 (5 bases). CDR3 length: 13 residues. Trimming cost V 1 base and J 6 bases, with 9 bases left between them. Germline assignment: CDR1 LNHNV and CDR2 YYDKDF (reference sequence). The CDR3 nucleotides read TGTGCCACCAGCAGAGTTGGGGGGTCTGAAGCTTTCTTT. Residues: CATSRVGGSEAFF.

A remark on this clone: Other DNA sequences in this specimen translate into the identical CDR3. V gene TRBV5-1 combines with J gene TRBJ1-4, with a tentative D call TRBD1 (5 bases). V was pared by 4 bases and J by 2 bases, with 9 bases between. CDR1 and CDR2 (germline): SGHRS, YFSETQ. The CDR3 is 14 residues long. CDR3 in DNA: TGCGCCAGCAGCCCGGAGGGGACTAATGAAAAACTGTTTTTT. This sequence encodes CASSPEGTNEKLFF.

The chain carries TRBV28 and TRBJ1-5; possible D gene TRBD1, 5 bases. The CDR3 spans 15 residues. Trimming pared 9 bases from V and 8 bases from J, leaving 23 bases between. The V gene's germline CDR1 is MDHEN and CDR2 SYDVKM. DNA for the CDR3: TGTGCCAGTAAACCCGGGACCCCCCGGGTGGAGCCCCAGCATTTT. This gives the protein CASKPGTPRVEPQHF.

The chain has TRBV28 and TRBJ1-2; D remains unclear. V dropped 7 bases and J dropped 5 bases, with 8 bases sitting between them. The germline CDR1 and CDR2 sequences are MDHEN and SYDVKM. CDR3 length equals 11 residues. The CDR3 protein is CASTSGYGYTF. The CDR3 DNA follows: TGTGCCAGCACTTCGGGATATGGCTACACCTTC.

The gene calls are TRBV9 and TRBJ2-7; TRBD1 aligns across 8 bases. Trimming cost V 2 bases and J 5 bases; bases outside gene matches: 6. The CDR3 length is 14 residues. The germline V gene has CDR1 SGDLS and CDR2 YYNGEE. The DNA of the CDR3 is TGTGCCAGCAGCGTTGGGGACAGGAGGCACGAGCAGTACTTC. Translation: CASSVGDRRHEQYF.

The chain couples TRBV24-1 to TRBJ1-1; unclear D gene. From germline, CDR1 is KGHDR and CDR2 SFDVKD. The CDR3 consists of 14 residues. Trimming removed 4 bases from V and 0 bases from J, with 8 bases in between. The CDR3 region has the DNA TGTGCCACCAGTGAAGGCAGGATGAACACTGAAGCTTTCTTT. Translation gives CATSEGRMNTEAFF.